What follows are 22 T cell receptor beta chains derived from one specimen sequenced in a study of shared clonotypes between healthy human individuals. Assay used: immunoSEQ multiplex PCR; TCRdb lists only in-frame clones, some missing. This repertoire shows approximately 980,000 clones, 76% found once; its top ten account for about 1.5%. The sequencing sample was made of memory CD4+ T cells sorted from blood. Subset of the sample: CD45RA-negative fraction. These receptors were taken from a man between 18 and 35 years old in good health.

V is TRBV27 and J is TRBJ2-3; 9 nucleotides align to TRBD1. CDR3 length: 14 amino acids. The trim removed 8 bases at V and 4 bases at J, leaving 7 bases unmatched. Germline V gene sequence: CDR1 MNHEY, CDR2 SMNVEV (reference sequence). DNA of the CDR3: TGTGCCAGCGGGAGGAGACAGGGGGCAGATACGCAGTATTTT. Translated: CASGRRQGADTQYF.

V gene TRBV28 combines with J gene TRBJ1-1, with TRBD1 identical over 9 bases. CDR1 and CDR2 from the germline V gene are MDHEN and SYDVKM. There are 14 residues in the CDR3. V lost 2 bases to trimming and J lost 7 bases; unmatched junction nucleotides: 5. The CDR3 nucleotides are TGTGCCAGCAGTTTACGGGACAGGGACTATGAAGCTTTCTTT. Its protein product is CASSLRDRDYEAFF.

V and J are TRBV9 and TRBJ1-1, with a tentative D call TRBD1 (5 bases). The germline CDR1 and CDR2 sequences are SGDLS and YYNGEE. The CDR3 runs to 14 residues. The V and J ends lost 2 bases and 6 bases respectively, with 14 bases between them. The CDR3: CASSVAGSIAEAFF. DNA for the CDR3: TGTGCCAGCAGCGTTGCAGGGTCTATCGCTGAAGCTTTCTTT.

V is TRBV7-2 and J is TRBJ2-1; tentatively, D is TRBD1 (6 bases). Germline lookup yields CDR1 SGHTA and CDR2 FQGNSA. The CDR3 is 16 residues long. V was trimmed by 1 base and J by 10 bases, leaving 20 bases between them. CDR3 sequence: CASSLGAPGQGYEQFF. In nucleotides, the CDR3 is TGTGCCAGCAGCTTAGGAGCTCCGGGCCAGGGGTACGAGCAGTTCTTC.

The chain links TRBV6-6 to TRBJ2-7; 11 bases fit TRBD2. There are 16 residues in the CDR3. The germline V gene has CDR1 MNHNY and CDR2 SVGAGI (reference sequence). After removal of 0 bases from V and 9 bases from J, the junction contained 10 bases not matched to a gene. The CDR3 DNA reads TGTGCCAGCAGTTACTCCACTAGCGGGAGTCGGATGGGGCAGTACTTC. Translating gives CASSYSTSGSRMGQYF.

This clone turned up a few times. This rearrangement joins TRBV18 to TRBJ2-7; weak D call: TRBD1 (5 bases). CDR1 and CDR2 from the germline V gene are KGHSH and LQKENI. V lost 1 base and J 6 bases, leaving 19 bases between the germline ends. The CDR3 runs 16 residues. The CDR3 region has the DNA TGTGCCAGCTCACCACGCACAGTGGGGCTTGGTCCCGAGCAGTACTTC. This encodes CASSPRTVGLGPEQYF. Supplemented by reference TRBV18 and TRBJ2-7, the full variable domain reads NAGVMQNPRHLVRRRGQEARLRCSPMKGHSHVYWYRQLPEEGLKFMVYLQKENIIDESGMPKERFSAEFPKEGPSILRIQQVVRGDSAAYFCASSPRTVGLGPEQYFGPGTRLTVT.

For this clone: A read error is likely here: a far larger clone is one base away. In DNA, the CDR3 is TGTGCCAGCAGCCCCGGGACTTTAGGGCCCGAGGCCCAGTACTTC. Translating it yields CASSPGTLGPEAQYF. V usage is TRBV7-9 and J usage is TRBJ2-5; TRBD2 might be the D (6 bases). Germline lookup yields CDR1 SEHNR and CDR2 FQNEAQ (reference sequence). The CDR3 runs to 15 residues. V lost 5 bases and J lost 9, with 22 bases in between.

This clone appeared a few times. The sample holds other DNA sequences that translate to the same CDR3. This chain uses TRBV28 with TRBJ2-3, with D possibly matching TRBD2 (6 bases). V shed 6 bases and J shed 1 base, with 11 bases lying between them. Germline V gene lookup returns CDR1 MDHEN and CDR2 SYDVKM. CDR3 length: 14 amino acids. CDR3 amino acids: CASRPGGGTDTQYF. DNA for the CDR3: TGTGCCAGCAGGCCCGGGGGTGGCACAGATACGCAGTATTTT.

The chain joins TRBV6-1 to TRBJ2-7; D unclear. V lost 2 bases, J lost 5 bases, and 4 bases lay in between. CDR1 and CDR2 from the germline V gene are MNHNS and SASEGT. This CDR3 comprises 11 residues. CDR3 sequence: CASSENDEQYF. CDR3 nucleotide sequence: TGTGCCAGCAGTGAAAACGACGAGCAGTACTTC.

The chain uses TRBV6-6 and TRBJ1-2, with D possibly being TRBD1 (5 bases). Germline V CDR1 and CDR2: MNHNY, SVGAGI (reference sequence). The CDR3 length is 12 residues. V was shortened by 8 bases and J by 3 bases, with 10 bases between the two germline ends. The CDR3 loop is CASGTGYYGYTF. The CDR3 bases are TGTGCCAGCGGGACGGGTTACTATGGCTACACCTTC.

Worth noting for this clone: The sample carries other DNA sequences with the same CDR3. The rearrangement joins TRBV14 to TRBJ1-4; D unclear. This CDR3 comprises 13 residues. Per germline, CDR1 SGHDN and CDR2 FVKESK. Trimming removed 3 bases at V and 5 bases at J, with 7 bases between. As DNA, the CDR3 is TGTGCCAGCAGCCAGGGCCGGAATGAAAAACTGTTTTTT. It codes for CASSQGRNEKLFF.

This CDR3 reads CASSVMGSQETQYF. The DNA for the CDR3 is TGTGCCAGCAGCGTAATGGGTTCGCAAGAGACCCAGTACTTC. The chain employs TRBV9 and TRBJ2-5; D is unclear. The CDR3 is 14 residues long. Germline-derived CDR1 and CDR2 are SGDLS and YYNGEE. Trimming removed 1 base at V and 2 bases at J, with 9 bases between.

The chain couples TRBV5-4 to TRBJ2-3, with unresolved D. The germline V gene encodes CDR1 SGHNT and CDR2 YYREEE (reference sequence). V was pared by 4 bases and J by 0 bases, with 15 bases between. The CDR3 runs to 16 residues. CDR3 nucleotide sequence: TGTGCCAGCAGCCCCCGGCTAGTCACTAGCACAGATACGCAGTATTTT. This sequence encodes CASSPRLVTSTDTQYF.

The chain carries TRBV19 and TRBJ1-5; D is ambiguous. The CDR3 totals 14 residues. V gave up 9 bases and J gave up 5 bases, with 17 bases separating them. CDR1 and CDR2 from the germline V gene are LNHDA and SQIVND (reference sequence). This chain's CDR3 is CASHGPQGHQPQHF. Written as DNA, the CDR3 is TGTGCCAGCCACGGGCCCCAAGGCCATCAGCCCCAGCATTTT.

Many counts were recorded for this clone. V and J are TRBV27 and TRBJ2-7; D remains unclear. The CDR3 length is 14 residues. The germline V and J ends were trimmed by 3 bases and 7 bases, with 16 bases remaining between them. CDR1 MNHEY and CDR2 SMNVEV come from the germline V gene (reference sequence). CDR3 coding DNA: TGTGCCAGCAGTTTTGAGGTCGTCGTTGGGGAGCAGTACTTC. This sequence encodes CASSFEVVVGEQYF.

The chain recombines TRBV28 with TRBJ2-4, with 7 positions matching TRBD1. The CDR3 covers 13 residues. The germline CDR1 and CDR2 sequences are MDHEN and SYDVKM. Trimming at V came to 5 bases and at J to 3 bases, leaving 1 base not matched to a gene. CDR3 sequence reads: CASSGDSKNIQYF. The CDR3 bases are TGTGCCAGCAGTGGGGACAGCAAAAACATTCAGTACTTC. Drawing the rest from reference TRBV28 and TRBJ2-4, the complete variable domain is DVKVTQSSRYLVKRTGEKVFLECVQDMDHENMFWYRQDPGLGLRLIYFSYDVKMKEKGDIPEGYSVSREKKERFSLILESASTNQTSMYLCASSGDSKNIQYFGAGTRLSVL.

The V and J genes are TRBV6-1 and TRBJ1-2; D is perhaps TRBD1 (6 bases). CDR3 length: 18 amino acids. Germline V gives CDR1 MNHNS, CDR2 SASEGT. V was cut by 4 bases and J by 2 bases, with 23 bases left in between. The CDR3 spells CASSGLRSAGGRNYGYTF. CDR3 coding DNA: TGTGCCAGCAGTGGGCTCCGGAGCGCTGGGGGGCGCAACTATGGCTACACCTTC.

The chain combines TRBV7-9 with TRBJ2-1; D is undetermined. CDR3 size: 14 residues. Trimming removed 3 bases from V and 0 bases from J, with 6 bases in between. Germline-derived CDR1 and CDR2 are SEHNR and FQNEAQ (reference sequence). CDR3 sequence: CASSFTSSYNEQFF. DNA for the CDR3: TGTGCCAGCAGCTTTACGAGCTCCTACAATGAGCAGTTCTTC.

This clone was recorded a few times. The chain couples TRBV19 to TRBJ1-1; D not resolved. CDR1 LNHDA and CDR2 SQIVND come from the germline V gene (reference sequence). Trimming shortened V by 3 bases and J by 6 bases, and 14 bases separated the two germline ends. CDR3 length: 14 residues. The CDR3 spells CASSMVGVFAEAFF. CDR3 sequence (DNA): TGTGCCAGTAGTATGGTCGGGGTTTTCGCTGAAGCTTTCTTT.

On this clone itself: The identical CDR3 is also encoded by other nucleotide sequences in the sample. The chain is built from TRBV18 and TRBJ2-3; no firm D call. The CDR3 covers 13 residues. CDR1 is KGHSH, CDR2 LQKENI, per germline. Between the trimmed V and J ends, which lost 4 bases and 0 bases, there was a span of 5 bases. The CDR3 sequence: CASSLGSTDTQYF. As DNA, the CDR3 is TGTGCCAGCTCACTCGGAAGCACAGATACGCAGTATTTT.

CDR3 coding DNA: TGTGCCAGCAGTGAAGGGGACCTCGGGGGCTACACCTTC. It codes for CASSEGDLGGYTF. The chain carries TRBV25-1 and TRBJ1-2, with a tentative D call TRBD1 (5 bases). Trimming cost V 2 bases and J 8 bases, with 12 bases left between them. The germline V gene encodes CDR1 MGHDK and CDR2 SYGVNS. The CDR3 contains 13 residues.

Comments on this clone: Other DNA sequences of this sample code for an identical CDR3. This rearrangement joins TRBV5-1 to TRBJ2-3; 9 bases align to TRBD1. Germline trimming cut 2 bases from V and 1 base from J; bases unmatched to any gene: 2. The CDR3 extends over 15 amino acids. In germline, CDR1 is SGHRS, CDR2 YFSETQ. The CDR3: CASSFRTGGTDTQYF. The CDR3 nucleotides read TGCGCCAGCAGCTTCCGGACAGGGGGCACAGATACGCAGTATTTT.